Listed below are T cell receptor beta chains from one sample, sequenced in a study of PD-L1 blockade in urothelial cancer. Sequencing used immunoSEQ multiplex PCR; TCRdb keeps in-frame clones, though not all of them. Among about 74,000 clones listed, roughly 90% were seen once. Sequenced material: PBMCs, taken around atezolizumab (anti-PD-L1) treatment. Receptors originate from a man between 65 and 80 years old with urothelial cancer. CDR3s include the opening cysteine and the closing phenylalanine or tryptophan. D genes are given only for firm matches. Clone size, where shown, is once, few, many, or a class for clones that have expanded.

abundance: once
len: 13
v_gene: TRBV2
d_gene: TRBD2
j_gene: TRBJ2-7
CDR3aa: CASKAGVPFEQYF
CDR3nt: TGTGCCAGCAAGGCGGGAGTACCCTTCGAGCAGTACTTC

abundance: few
len: 15
v_gene: TRBV7-3
d_gene: TRBD2
j_gene: TRBJ2-1
CDR3aa: CASSLVGTSSDEQFF
CDR3nt: TGTGCCAGCAGCTTAGTCGGGACTAGCAGTGATGAGCAGTTCTTC

abundance: NA
len: 13
v_gene: TRBV7-3
d_gene: NA
j_gene: TRBJ1-1
CDR3aa: CASSLTHSTEAFF
CDR3nt: TGTGCCAGCAGCTTAACACACAGCACTGAAGCTTTCTTT

abundance: NA
len: 14
v_gene: TRBV4-1
d_gene: NA
j_gene: TRBJ2-3
CDR3aa: CASSQGPETDTQYF
CDR3nt: TGCGCCAGCAGCCAAGGTCCAGAAACAGATACGCAGTATTTT

abundance: NA
len: 14
v_gene: TRBV7-9
d_gene: TRBD1
j_gene: TRBJ2-7
CDR3aa: CASSPGTGAYEQYF
CDR3nt: TGTGCCAGCAGCCCCGGGACAGGGGCCTACGAGCAGTACTTC

abundance: NA
len: 15
v_gene: TRBV9
d_gene: TRBD1
j_gene: TRBJ2-5
CDR3aa: CASSARDRVWETQYF
CDR3nt: TGTGCCAGCAGCGCACGGGACAGGGTCTGGGAGACCCAGTACTTC

abundance: NA
len: 18
v_gene: TRBV7-9
d_gene: NA
j_gene: TRBJ2-1
CDR3aa: CASSLTVEVWSSYNEQFF
CDR3nt: TGTGCCAGCAGCTTAACTGTTGAGGTCTGGAGCTCCTACAATGAGCAGTTCTTC

abundance: few
len: 15
v_gene: TRBV7-3
d_gene: NA
j_gene: TRBJ2-2
CDR3aa: CASSAGRVGTGELFF
CDR3nt: TGTGCCAGCAGTGCCGGGCGGGTGGGCACCGGGGAGCTGTTTTTT

abundance: NA
len: 18
v_gene: TRBV5-1
d_gene: TRBD2
j_gene: TRBJ2-7
CDR3aa: CASSLDPSGVAGNYEQYF
CDR3nt: TGCGCCAGCAGCTTGGACCCTAGCGGGGTTGCGGGGAACTACGAGCAGTACTTC

abundance: NA
len: 14
v_gene: TRBV7-2
d_gene: TRBD2
j_gene: TRBJ2-1
CDR3aa: CASSSGLAANEQFF
CDR3nt: TGTGCCAGCAGCTCCGGACTAGCAGCCAATGAGCAGTTCTTC

abundance: NA
len: 13
v_gene: TRBV2
d_gene: NA
j_gene: TRBJ1-4
CDR3aa: CASSVKAEEKLFF
CDR3nt: TGTGCCAGCAGTGTCAAGGCGGAGGAAAAACTGTTTTTT

abundance: NA
len: 18
v_gene: TRBV30
d_gene: TRBD1
j_gene: TRBJ2-6
CDR3aa: CAWSVGGRGWSGANVLTF
CDR3nt: TGTGCCTGGAGTGTAGGGGGCAGGGGGTGGTCTGGGGCCAACGTCCTGACTTTC

abundance: NA
len: 15
v_gene: TRBV19
d_gene: TRBD2
j_gene: TRBJ2-3
CDR3aa: CASTPPGRGDGTQYF
CDR3nt: TGTGCCAGTACCCCTCCCGGGAGGGGGGATGGTACGCAGTATTTT

abundance: once
len: 19
v_gene: TRBV5-4
d_gene: TRBD2
j_gene: TRBJ2-2
CDR3aa: CASSLSHLAGGPGTGELFF
CDR3nt: TGTGCCAGCAGCTTGTCCCACCTAGCGGGAGGGCCGGGGACCGGGGAGCTGTTTTTT

abundance: NA
len: 12
v_gene: TRBV5-4
d_gene: NA
j_gene: TRBJ1-2
CDR3aa: CASSPTGYGYTF
CDR3nt: TGTGCCAGCAGCCCGACTGGCTATGGCTACACCTTC

abundance: NA
len: 15
v_gene: TRBV29-1
d_gene: NA
j_gene: TRBJ2-3
CDR3aa: CSVYLQGGGTDTQYF
CDR3nt: TGCAGCGTATACCTACAGGGAGGGGGCACAGATACGCAGTATTTT

abundance: NA
len: 16
v_gene: TRBV5-1
d_gene: NA
j_gene: TRBJ1-4
CDR3aa: CASSPPLGAGNEKLFF
CDR3nt: TGCGCCAGCAGCCCTCCCCTAGGGGCGGGGAATGAAAAACTGTTTTTT

abundance: NA
len: 15
v_gene: TRBV9
d_gene: NA
j_gene: TRBJ2-7
CDR3aa: CASSPRHSYSYEQYF
CDR3nt: TGTGCCAGCAGCCCCCGGCACAGCTATTCCTACGAGCAGTACTTC

abundance: once
len: 14
v_gene: TRBV5-6
d_gene: TRBD2
j_gene: TRBJ2-2
CDR3aa: CASARGGGRRELFF
CDR3nt: TGTGCCAGCGCTAGGGGTGGCGGGAGAAGGGAGCTGTTTTTT

abundance: NA
len: 16
v_gene: TRBV5-1
d_gene: TRBD2
j_gene: TRBJ2-3
CDR3aa: CASSFSLAGGTDTQYF
CDR3nt: TGCGCCAGCAGCTTTAGTCTAGCGGGAGGCACAGATACGCAGTATTTT

abundance: NA
len: 14
v_gene: TRBV5-1
d_gene: TRBD1
j_gene: TRBJ1-2
CDR3aa: CASSIDRGPAGYTF
CDR3nt: TGCGCCAGCAGCATAGACAGGGGCCCGGCGGGCTACACCTTC

abundance: NA
len: 14
v_gene: TRBV5-4
d_gene: NA
j_gene: TRBJ1-4
CDR3aa: CASSSGATNEKLFF
CDR3nt: TGTGCCAGCAGCTCCGGGGCAACTAATGAAAAACTGTTTTTT

abundance: NA
len: 15
v_gene: TRBV5-1
d_gene: NA
j_gene: TRBJ2-1
CDR3aa: CASSLDSGSYNEQFF
CDR3nt: TGCGCCAGCAGCTTGGATAGCGGCTCCTACAATGAGCAGTTCTTC

abundance: NA
len: 17
v_gene: TRBV7-3
d_gene: NA
j_gene: TRBJ2-2
CDR3aa: CASSPFVQGGYTGELFF
CDR3nt: TGTGCCAGCAGCCCATTCGTGCAGGGGGGTTACACCGGGGAGCTGTTTTTT

abundance: NA
len: 12
v_gene: TRBV11-2
d_gene: NA
j_gene: TRBJ2-3
CDR3aa: CASSLVQVPQYF
CDR3nt: TGTGCCAGCAGCTTAGTTCAGGTACCGCAGTATTTT

abundance: NA
len: 17
v_gene: TRBV5-1
d_gene: TRBD2
j_gene: TRBJ2-3
CDR3aa: CASSPEPSGRAGDTQYF
CDR3nt: TGCGCCAGCAGCCCTGAGCCCAGCGGGAGGGCCGGAGATACGCAGTATTTT

abundance: NA
len: 15
v_gene: TRBV19
d_gene: TRBD2
j_gene: TRBJ2-7
CDR3aa: CASTRGTSGLYEQYF
CDR3nt: TGTGCCAGTACTCGCGGGACTAGCGGGCTCTACGAGCAGTACTTC

abundance: NA
len: 14
v_gene: TRBV2
d_gene: TRBD1
j_gene: TRBJ2-3
CDR3aa: CASRGTGTSDTQYF
CDR3nt: TGTGCCAGCAGGGGGACAGGAACTTCAGATACGCAGTATTTT

abundance: NA
len: 14
v_gene: TRBV5-1
d_gene: TRBD2
j_gene: TRBJ2-1
CDR3aa: CASTSGLDYNEQFF
CDR3nt: TGCGCCAGCACGTCCGGACTAGATTACAATGAGCAGTTCTTC

abundance: NA
len: 15
v_gene: TRBV5-1
d_gene: NA
j_gene: TRBJ2-5
CDR3aa: CASSLVRSGQETQYF
CDR3nt: TGCGCCAGCAGCTTAGTGCGTAGCGGCCAAGAGACCCAGTACTTC

abundance: NA
len: 13
v_gene: TRBV18
d_gene: TRBD1
j_gene: TRBJ1-4
CDR3aa: CASSRTGVEKLFF
CDR3nt: TGTGCCAGCTCGCGGACAGGTGTTGAAAAACTGTTTTTT

abundance: NA
len: 14
v_gene: TRBV6-1
d_gene: NA
j_gene: TRBJ2-6
CDR3aa: CASSEALGSNVLTF
CDR3nt: TGTGCCAGCAGTGAAGCGCTTGGCAGCAACGTCCTGACTTTC

abundance: NA
len: 12
v_gene: TRBV7-9
d_gene: TRBD1
j_gene: TRBJ2-7
CDR3aa: CAIDRGPYEQYF
CDR3nt: TGTGCCATAGACAGGGGGCCATACGAGCAGTACTTC

abundance: few
len: 13
v_gene: TRBV19
d_gene: NA
j_gene: TRBJ1-5
CDR3aa: CASSTVSLEPQHF
CDR3nt: TGTGCCAGTAGTACGGTTAGCTTGGAGCCCCAGCATTTT

abundance: NA
len: 13
v_gene: TRBV29-1
d_gene: NA
j_gene: TRBJ2-2
CDR3aa: CSAQRVNSGELFF
CDR3nt: TGCAGCGCCCAGCGGGTTAACTCCGGGGAGCTGTTTTTT

abundance: NA
len: 17
v_gene: TRBV4-1
d_gene: TRBD2
j_gene: TRBJ2-2
CDR3aa: CASSQDPGGSNTGELFF
CDR3nt: TGCGCCAGCAGCCAAGATCCGGGGGGATCTAACACCGGGGAGCTGTTTTTT

abundance: NA
len: 14
v_gene: TRBV5-1
d_gene: NA
j_gene: TRBJ1-1
CDR3aa: CASSRDTRNTEAFF
CDR3nt: TGCGCCAGCAGTAGGGACACGAGGAACACTGAAGCTTTCTTT

abundance: NA
len: 16
v_gene: TRBV28
d_gene: NA
j_gene: TRBJ2-7
CDR3aa: CASSSRLGRSTYEQYF
CDR3nt: TGTGCCAGCAGTTCCCGACTAGGGCGGAGTACCTACGAGCAGTACTTC

abundance: NA
len: 14
v_gene: TRBV5-1
d_gene: NA
j_gene: TRBJ1-1
CDR3aa: CASSPRQPNTEAFF
CDR3nt: TGCGCCAGCAGCCCCAGACAGCCGAACACTGAAGCTTTCTTT

abundance: NA
len: 15
v_gene: TRBV15
d_gene: TRBD1
j_gene: TRBJ2-2
CDR3aa: CATSRTGLLDGELFF
CDR3nt: TGTGCCACCAGCCGGACAGGGTTGCTTGACGGGGAGCTGTTTTTT

abundance: NA
len: 20
v_gene: TRBV28
d_gene: TRBD1
j_gene: TRBJ1-1
CDR3aa: CVTLTLMRFSAGTANTEAFF
CDR3nt: TGTGTTACCCTTACTTTAATGAGGTTTAGCGCCGGGACAGCGAACACTGAAGCTTTCTTT

abundance: once
len: 14
v_gene: TRBV6-5
d_gene: TRBD1
j_gene: TRBJ1-5
CDR3aa: CASRQGTVNQPQHF
CDR3nt: TGTGCCAGCAGGCAGGGGACAGTAAATCAGCCCCAGCATTTT

abundance: NA
len: 13
v_gene: TRBV30
d_gene: NA
j_gene: TRBJ1-5
CDR3aa: CAWAPVGREPQHF
CDR3nt: TGTGCCTGGGCTCCGGTCGGGCGGGAGCCCCAGCATTTT

abundance: NA
len: 13
v_gene: TRBV28
d_gene: NA
j_gene: TRBJ2-7
CDR3aa: CASQGAGTYEQYF
CDR3nt: TGTGCCAGTCAAGGGGCAGGAACCTACGAGCAGTACTTC